Listed below are T cell receptor beta chains from one sample, sequenced in a study of vaccination effects on CD4 cells after COVID-19. These receptors are not linked to any known antigen. Clones were sequenced by immunoSEQ multiplex PCR, and TCRdb holds only the in-frame ones, with some missing. The sample carries tens of thousands of clones, approximately 80% recorded once. Here the sequenced sample was CD4+ T cells from PBMCs cultured without peptide, taken before COVID-19 vaccination. Source of these receptors: a human donor who received a COVID-19 vaccine. The CDR3 runs from the conserved cysteine through the conserved F or W.

CDR3 protein,V gene,J gene
CASSQETGRFDYGYTF,TRBV4-3,TRBJ1-2
CASSLAFTEAFF,TRBV7-2,TRBJ1-1
CASSPMNSGTGEKLFF,TRBV5-5,TRBJ1-4
CASSLSGQGVTEAFF,TRBV7-2,TRBJ1-1
CASTVSGKETQYF,TRBV19,TRBJ2-5
CAWSRENSPLHF,TRBV30,TRBJ1-6
CASSLGQAQETQYF,TRBV4-1,TRBJ2-5
CASSNNNGLINQPQHF,TRBV3-1/TRBV3-2,TRBJ1-5
CASSYGSSGANVLTF,TRBV6-2/TRBV6-3,TRBJ2-6
CASSITSVDTEAFF,TRBV7-8,TRBJ1-1
CASSLGGSNTEAFF,TRBV27,TRBJ1-1
CASSSPGTSGGAQYF,TRBV7-2,TRBJ2-3
CASSFGATNEKLFF,TRBV5-6,TRBJ1-4
CASSRWSGQGGDTQYF,TRBV3-1/TRBV3-2,TRBJ2-3
CASSLWTGGNQPQHF,TRBV7-2,TRBJ1-5
CASSYSMDSGNQPQHF,TRBV6-2/TRBV6-3,TRBJ1-5
CASSSGTQTTGKLFF,TRBV7-2,TRBJ1-4